This T cell receptor beta chain was recorded in a study of cytomegalovirus exposure and HLA in healthy donors (TCRdb year 2017). Study-level background: An earlier analysis of several hundred of the donors reported about 250 Gb of sequence data and approximately 110 million unique TCR beta sequences from 150 million to 200 million T cells. An early release covering 550 to 650 HLA-typed donors comprised approximately 290 gigabases of sequencing data and around 80 million unique TCR sequences. Of the approximately 400 genotyped donors, approximately 80% were placed in the genetic ancestry cluster associated with self-reported Caucasian donors. The study aimed to test whether signatures of past pathogen exposure could be identified by cataloging public T cell receptors. Using immunosequencing, the study profiled T cell repertoires from around 670 subjects and related those repertoires to cytomegalovirus serostatus. In addition to the first cohort of approximately 670 subjects, a separate validation cohort of under 150 different subjects was used. To predict cytomegalovirus infection status, the study combined high-throughput TCR immunosequencing, statistical association of individual TCRs with disease status, and machine learning. A later analysis re-examined previously published TCR beta repertoires from over 500 donors and added high-resolution HLA genotyping to investigate patterns of TCR occurrence. Rather than using new phenotypic data, the later analysis identified candidate immune exposures from TCR beta sequences and from how often those sequences occurred across donors. An earlier analysis of more than 450 of the donors used high-throughput TCR beta sequencing to judge whether each TCR beta V gene segment behaved as functional or pseudogenic. Donor age, sex, ethnicity and CMV serostatus were compiled alongside the repertoire data. A later genetic analysis used genome-wide SNP genotypes for about three fifths of the 666 donors, treating that subset as a discovery cohort. Every repertoire in the discovery cohort had been generated on one and the same sequencing platform. Class I and class II HLA loci were covered by the typing at four-digit resolution. Typing coverage differed by locus: A, B, C, DRB1 and DQB1 were typed in roughly 620-630 donors, DQA1 in about 510, DPA1 in 600 to 610, and DPB1 in 450 to 490. Several DR-DQ haplotypes were handled as single units for association and clustering because linkage in the cohort was strong. Across some 400 genotyped donors of the cohort, an average of about 250,000 unique TCR beta nucleotide sequences per donor were sequenced, and roughly 20% of those sequences were non-productive. Broader findings and caveats from the paper: A further reported finding was that TCR beta sequences accurately predicted the HLA-A and HLA-B alleles for most subjects in the first cohort. In vitro tests confirmed that a few of the cytomegalovirus-associated TCR beta chains recognize cytomegalovirus antigens. Compared with the approximately 600-donor mean, donors in an Asian-associated ancestry cluster had fewer N-insertions in productive TCRs, according to a later genetic analysis. According to the authors, the approach could potentially be generalized to other disease states and immunological phenotypes. In the study, around 150 TCR beta chains were listed as associated with cytomegalovirus. When HLA alleles, especially DR and DQ, strongly co-occurred, TCR associations were difficult to assign to individual alleles. The only immune exposure information available for the cohort was CMV serostatus. In this cohort, only TCR beta chains were sequenced, and detectable features were limited by the absence of alpha or paired-chain data. In a later analysis, most CMV-associated TCR beta chains were found to appear HLA-restricted, with HLA associations seemingly driven largely by CMV exposure. Because HLA typing was unavailable for some donors at each locus, only the typed subset was used in association tests. An earlier analysis of 450 to 750 of the donors showed that most TCR beta V segments appeared in productive rearrangements either about 87% or about 30% of the time, which broadly matched IMGT annotations. Linkage disequilibrium might explain the correlated functional status among segregating V segments, but an unknown experimental factor could not be excluded. Across donors, most TCR sequences were observed very rarely, whereas some public TCRs were present in many individuals. In a later analysis, several top co-occurrence clusters were reported to appear linked to parvovirus B19, influenza, CMV and Epstein-Barr virus. A cluster of highly shared sequence variants was judged likely to be a technical artifact of the sequencing pipeline. The classifier was reported to diagnose cytomegalovirus status with high specificity and sensitivity in both the original and validation cohorts. Sequencing depth was assumed to be roughly uniform across donors in the presence/absence analyses, though that assumption may not hold. In a later analysis, HLA-associated TCR beta chains were found to be more clonally expanded and to have lower generation probabilities than equally common non-associated chains. In a later analysis, the rate of TCR association differed among HLA loci, with DRB1 alleles having the most associated TCRs and HLA-C alleles having the fewest. Some IMGT-functional V segments, including TRBV6-2 and TRBV6-3, could not be told apart with the 87-base-pair reads, so those segments were excluded. At a false discovery rate of 0.05, a later analysis linked fewer than 20,000 TCR beta sequences to specific HLA alleles. Because counts were too low, seventeen rarely observed V segments, including chromosome 9 orphons, were left out of the earlier analysis of 500 to 650 of the donors. An association between a missense DCLRE1C variant and V-gene and J-gene trimming of TCR beta chains was found in a later genetic analysis and replicated in an independent cohort.

On this clone: Its antigen remains unidentified. No much larger clone is present one base from it, and per-base qualities are unavailable.

The germline V gene (reference sequence) gives CDR1 as SSHAT and CDR2 as FNYEAQ. Trimming at the junction amounts to 5 bases on V and 1 base on J, and the germline ends lie 11 bases apart. The CDR3 sequence holds 15 residues, the cysteine and phenylalanine included. The sequence is cut down to CDR3 DNA, 45 bases in frame from base 1. To prepare the library, the immunoSEQ multiplex PCR assay was applied. For the multiplex PCR, a mixture combining 60 forward primers for TCR Vbeta segments and 13 reverse primers for TCR Jbeta segments was used. Amplification of the CDR3 region of rearranged TCR beta genes was performed with a multiplex PCR assay on genomic DNA. On the Illumina HiSeq System, the amplified TCR beta libraries were sequenced as 87-base-pair reads. The original pipeline was this. A later analysis tallied roughly 76 million unique TCR beta chains across the 666 repertoires, and about 10 million of those chains were shared by two or more donors. Raw reads were error-corrected and collapsed into unique sequences by a nearest-neighbor algorithm in which closely related sequences were merged to remove PCR and sequencing errors. CDR3 sequences were aligned to IMGT reference sequences to assign V, D and J gene segments. For a sequence to be retained, a match of at least six nucleotides was required to both a V gene segment and a J gene segment. A rearrangement was called productive if the CDR3 had no stop codons and remained in frame with V and J, and every other rearrangement was called non-productive. CDR3 was defined according to IMGT convention as the region running from the second conserved V-encoded cysteine to the conserved J-encoded phenylalanine. The earlier analysis of some 600 of the donors excluded sequences that lacked an unambiguous match to a single V gene segment. In an earlier analysis of several hundred of the donors, a V segment was called functional when productive rearrangements were above 56.7%, and segregating when the standard deviation between donors exceeded 5%. A statistical classification framework was developed to diagnose cytomegalovirus status using the catalog of TCR beta chain sequences. In a later analysis, V and J genes were assigned by comparing TCR nucleotide sequences against IMGT/GENE-DB human TR gene sequences. Using the TCRdist pipeline, a later analysis assigned CDR3 sequences along with most-parsimonious VDJ recombination scenarios. In a later analysis, every TCR beta chain was defined by the combination of its CDR3 amino acid sequence and its V-gene family, and reads without a unique V-gene family were dropped. As a way to deal with suspected cross-contamination and a sequencing artifact, a later analysis dropped more than 500 nucleotide sequences that were highly shared and had low generation probability. For each public chain, a later analysis derived a clonal expansion index from normalized ranks of inferred template counts within each repertoire. In a later analysis, generation probabilities were computed with a VDJ recombination model fitted to out-of-frame rearrangements, and the resulting probabilities were checked against IGoR. A later analysis scored TCR-TCR, TCR-HLA and TCR-CMV co-occurrence with hypergeometric tests, applying a repertoire-size bias correction to TCR pairs. In a later analysis, false discovery rates were estimated by permuting HLA or CMV assignments 20 times. In a later analysis, co-occurring TCRs were grouped using DBSCAN, and TCRdist sequence similarity was added for clustering within HLA-allele-positive subsets. Repertoires with fewer than 30,000 or more than 120,000 public chains were left out of co-occurrence clustering, as were four to six repertoires with anomalous nucleotide sharing. The source is immuneACCESS, and TCRdb retained only in-frame sequences with V and J called. Part of the clones is not carried over; for the studies checked, unresolved V genes explain less than half of this, and the remainder is unexplained. V and J calls and clone size come straight from that table; D and trimming were deduced from the DNA. Counted in this sample were around 160,000 clones; 75% to 80% of them appeared once. The ten largest clones add up to 3% of the sample.

The cohort comprised around 700 healthy bone marrow donors. Cohort members were all nominally healthy when sampled, although unrecorded immune exposures were likely present. The donor tested CMV seropositive and was one of the 289 seropositive cohort members. Every donor gave a peripheral blood sample, and the peripheral blood mononuclear cells from that sample were used for TCR beta sequencing. The Qiagen DNeasy Blood Extraction Kit was used to extract genomic DNA from the blood cell samples. The material sequenced was PBMCs. This receptor chain uses TRBV7-7 and TRBJ2-2, and possibly TRBD1, on 6 matching bases. This TCR was sampled from a man aged 35 to 55 in good health and CMV-seropositive. The CDR3 is CASSPRTVNTGELFF. The nucleotide sequence is given as TGTGCCAGCAGCCCCAGGACAGTGAACACCGGGGAGCTGTTTTTT.